The TCR beta chain under discussion was sequenced for a study of OX40 agonist ivuxolimab in advanced cancers. This clone has only one observation. Here immunoSEQ multiplex PCR was the method, and the copy in TCRdb shows in-frame clones only, minus some. The table includes 65,000 to 80,000 clones, around 83% detected once. V shed 4 bases and J 3 bases; nucleotides not matched to a gene: 14. CDR3 length equals 17 residues. Germline CDR1 reads LGHNT; CDR2 reads FRNRAP. The chain links TRBV12-5 to TRBJ2-5, with 7 bases fitting TRBD1. Material: CD4+ or CD8+ T cells sorted from blood, obtained in a trial of the OX40 agonist ivuxolimab. The receptor was isolated from an adult with an advanced solid tumor such as melanoma, head and neck, liver or kidney cancer. CDR3 in amino acids: CASGYLARDRAEETQYF. As DNA, the CDR3 is TGTGCTAGTGGTTACCTAGCCCGAGACAGGGCCGAAGAGACCCAGTACTTC. Looking up the rest from reference TRBV12-5 and TRBJ2-5 gives the full variable domain: DARVTQTPRHKVTEMGQEVTMRCQPILGHNTVFWYRQTMMQGLELLAYFRNRAPLDDSGMPKDRFSAEMPDATLATLKIQPSEPRDSAVYFCASGYLARDRAEETQYFGPGTRLLVL.